This T cell receptor (beta chain) came from a study of shared clonotypes between healthy human individuals. General study results and limits: A reduction in generation probabilities was seen for non-shared clonotypes relative to those shared by all four donors. There were few donors, and this limited the genetic and exposure-history diversity represented.

As concerns this clone: What it recognizes is unknown.

In the original workflow: Junction-only sequences produced by ImmunoSEQ had no quality scores, so filtering differed. Only in-frame clones appear in the TCRdb table, and some are missing; sequencing was by immunoSEQ multiplex PCR. V, J and clone size reflect that table, while D and trimming were determined from the DNA. This sample has roughly 2.2 million clones, with over 85% found just once. The CDR3 length is 14 residues. V was shortened by 7 bases and J by 4 bases, with 16 bases between the two germline ends. In germline, CDR1 is MDHEN, CDR2 SYDVKM. Each of the donors was a healthy adult who was HIV-negative and had not had a recent acute infection or vaccination.

The sequenced sample consisted of naive CD4+ T cells from PBMCs. Regarding subset: CD45RA+ positively selected. This clonotype originated in a man between 18 and 35 years old in good health. Some clones in this sample may be carry-over from other donors' samples. The chain is built from TRBV28 and TRBJ1-2; D gene unclear. As DNA, the CDR3 is TGTGCCAGCAATCCCCCCGGGCAAGTCTATGGCTACACCTTC. Amino acids: CASNPPGQVYGYTF.